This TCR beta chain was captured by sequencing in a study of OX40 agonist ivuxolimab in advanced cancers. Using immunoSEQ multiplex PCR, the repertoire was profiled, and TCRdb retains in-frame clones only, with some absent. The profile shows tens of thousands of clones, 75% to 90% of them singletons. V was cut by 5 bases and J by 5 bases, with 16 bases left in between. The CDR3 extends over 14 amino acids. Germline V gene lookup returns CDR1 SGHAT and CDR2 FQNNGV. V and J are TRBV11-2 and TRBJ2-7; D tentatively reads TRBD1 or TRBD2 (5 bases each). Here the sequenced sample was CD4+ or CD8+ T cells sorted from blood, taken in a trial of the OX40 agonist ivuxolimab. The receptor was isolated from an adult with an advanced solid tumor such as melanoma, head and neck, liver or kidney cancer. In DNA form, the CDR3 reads TGTGCCAGCAGCCCCTGGGACCCCAGTCACGAGCAGTACTTC. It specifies CASSPWDPSHEQYF.